These 13 T cell receptor beta chains were all obtained from the same sample, sequenced in a study of T cells in Graves' hyperthyroidism and ophthalmopathy. Amplified TCR beta CDR3 regions came from RNA transcripts. HTBI primers were employed in a first-round RT-PCR of the TCR CDR3. In TCRdb, the multiplex PCR reads were re-called with MiXCR into one record per CDR3 protein. The sample lists a few hundred thousand distinct CDR3 sequences; just over 45% were seen once. Sequenced input: peripheral blood or thyroid tissue (not recorded which). Source of these receptors: a woman under 30 with Graves' hyperthyroidism.

V gene TRBV10-3 combines with J gene TRBJ2-7, with 8 bases aligning to TRBD1. Per the germline V gene, CDR1 is ENHRY and CDR2 is SYGVKD. V was pared by 3 bases and J by 2 bases, with 6 bases of the junction left unmatched. The CDR3 extends over 15 amino acids. The CDR3 sequence: CAISDSGQEAYEQYF. The DNA for the CDR3 is TGTGCCATCAGTGATTCGGGACAGGAGGCCTACGAGCAGTACTTC.

Remarks on this clonotype: One end of the junction fails to match germline, which may point to a read error. V is TRBV5-1 and J is TRBJ2-3; D is ambiguous. The CDR3 is made up of 12 amino acids. Germline CDR1 SGHRS, CDR2 YFSETQ. CDR3 region: CTSSFSTDTQYF. The CDR3 region has the DNA TGCACCAGCAGCTTTAGCACAGATACGCAGTATTTT.

The rearrangement links TRBV12-3 or TRBV12-4 to TRBJ2-7, with 9 bases matching TRBD2. This CDR3 is built from 11 residues. V shed 4 bases and J 9 bases; nucleotides not matched to a gene: 1. The CDR3 nucleotides are TGTGCCAGCAGTTCGACTAGCGGGCAGTACTTC. This translates into CASSSTSGQYF.

The gene calls are TRBV10-3 and TRBJ1-1; TRBD1 matches 10 bases. The J segment lost 0 bases and the V segment lost 4 bases, leaving 11 bases of the junction unmatched. Per germline, CDR1 ENHRY and CDR2 SYGVKD. The CDR3 has 18 amino acids. Here the CDR3 reads CAISGDRGRGSLNTEAFF. In DNA, the CDR3 is TGTGCCATCAGTGGGGACAGGGGCAGGGGAAGCTTGAACACTGAAGCTTTCTTT.

The chain joins TRBV10-3 to TRBJ1-1; possible D gene TRBD1, 5 bases. V was shortened by 7 bases and J by 0 bases, with 15 bases between the two germline ends. CDR3 length: 15 residues. Germline V gene lookup returns CDR1 ENHRY and CDR2 SYGVKD. CDR3: CAINDRNTMNTEAFF. As DNA, the CDR3 is TGTGCCATCAATGACAGAAACACTATGAACACTGAAGCTTTCTTT.

Ten or more counts support this clonotype. The chain has TRBV2 and TRBJ2-5, with D maybe TRBD2 (6 bases). Between the trimmed V and J ends, which lost 5 bases and 0 bases, there was a span of 13 bases. The germline V gene has CDR1 SNHLY and CDR2 FYNNEI. The CDR3 is 15 residues long. CDR3 in DNA: TGTGCCAGCAGTCGATCACGCGGGAACCAAGAGACCCAGTACTTC. This codes for CASSRSRGNQETQYF.

This clonotype has a single count. In this CDR3 the conserved last residue, phenylalanine or tryptophan, is missing, so a read error is likely. The gene calls are TRBV14 and TRBJ2-7; perhaps D is TRBD1 or TRBD2 (5 bases each). Germline CDR1 is SGHDN and CDR2 is FVKESK. Deletions cut 0 bases from V and 0 bases from J, with 15 bases between. The CDR3 loop spans 17 amino acids. CDR3: CASSQEKLAGSSYEQYL. The DNA of the CDR3 is TGTGCCAGCAGCCAAGAAAAATTGGCAGGGAGCTCCTACGAGCAGTACCTC.

The DNA of the CDR3 is TGTGCCAGCAGCTTAGGCAGTCTGGGGACCCAGTACTTC. Its protein is CASSLGSLGTQYF. The V call is TRBV11-2, the J call TRBJ2-5; no clear D. V was clipped by 1 base and J by 7 bases, with 10 bases between them. CDR3 length: 13 residues. Germline loops: CDR1 SGHAT, CDR2 FQNNGV.

This clonotype was counted at least ten times. This may be a read error: a much more frequent sequence differs by one nucleotide. The J gene is TRBJ1-1, the V gene TRBV10-3; no clear D gene. This CDR3 region has 8 residues. From germline, CDR1 is ENHRY and CDR2 SYGVKD. The V end was cut by 7 bases, the J end by 6 bases, with 0 bases between. The CDR3 is CAITEAFF. In DNA form, the CDR3 reads TGTGCCATCACTGAAGCTTTCTTT.

In this sample, this clonotype turned up many times. The chain combines TRBV20-1 with TRBJ1-1; possibly TRBD1 for D (6 bases). CDR1 and CDR2 from the germline V gene are DFQATT and SNEGSKA (reference sequence). CDR3 length equals 12 residues. Deletions cut 7 bases from V and 2 bases from J, with 11 bases between. In DNA, the CDR3 is TGCAGTGGCCGGACAGTAAACACTGAAGCTTTCTTT. It translates to CSGRTVNTEAFF.

This clonotype appeared many times. The CDR3 sequence is CASSLADHTSGNTIYF. The CDR3 nucleotides read TGCGCCAGCAGCTTGGCCGACCATACCTCTGGAAACACCATATATTTT. This chain connects TRBV5-1 to TRBJ1-3; D is undetermined. Looked up from germline, CDR1 is SGHRS and CDR2 is YFSETQ. This CDR3 is built from 16 residues. V lost 0 bases, J lost 0 bases, and 10 bases lay in between.

The V gene is TRBV9, the J gene TRBJ2-5; TRBD1 agrees at 7 bases. From germline, CDR1 is SGDLS and CDR2 YYNGEE. The CDR3 is made up of 14 amino acids. V lost 4 bases to trimming and J lost 4 bases; unmatched junction nucleotides: 7. The CDR3 sequence is CASSQRTGGETQYF. CDR3 bases: TGTGCCAGCAGCCAACGGACAGGCGGAGAGACCCAGTACTTC. Combining the CDR3 with reference TRBV9 and TRBJ2-5 gives the whole variable domain DSGVTQTPKHLITATGQRVTLRCSPRSGDLSVYWYQQSLDQGLQFLIQYYNGEERAKGNILERFSAQQFPDLHSELNLSSLELGDSALYFCASSQRTGGETQYFGPGTRLLVL.

This clonotype was recorded many times. The chain joins TRBV24-1 to TRBJ2-7; 9 positions agree with TRBD1. This CDR3 region has 15 residues. Germline lookup yields CDR1 KGHDR and CDR2 SFDVKD. After removal of 4 bases from V and 2 bases from J, the junction contained 5 bases not matched to a gene. CDR3 sequence reads: CATSDGGQGTYEQYF. The CDR3 nucleotides are TGTGCCACCAGTGACGGGGGACAGGGAACCTACGAGCAGTACTTC.